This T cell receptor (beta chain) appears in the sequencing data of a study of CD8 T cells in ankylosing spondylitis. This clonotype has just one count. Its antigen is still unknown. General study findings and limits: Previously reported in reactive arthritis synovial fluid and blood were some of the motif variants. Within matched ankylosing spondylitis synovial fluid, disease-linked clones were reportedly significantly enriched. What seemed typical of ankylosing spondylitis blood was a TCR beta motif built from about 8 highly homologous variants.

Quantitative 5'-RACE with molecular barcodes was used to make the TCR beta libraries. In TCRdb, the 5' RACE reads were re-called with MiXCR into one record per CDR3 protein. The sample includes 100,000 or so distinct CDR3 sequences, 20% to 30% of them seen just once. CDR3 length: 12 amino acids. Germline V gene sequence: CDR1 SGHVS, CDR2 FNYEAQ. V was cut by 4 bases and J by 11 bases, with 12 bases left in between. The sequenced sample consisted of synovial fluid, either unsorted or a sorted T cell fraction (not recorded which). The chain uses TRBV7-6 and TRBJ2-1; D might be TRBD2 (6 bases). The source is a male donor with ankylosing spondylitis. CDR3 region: CASSSAGTQQFF. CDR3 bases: TGTGCCAGCAGCTCCGCCGGGACTCAGCAGTTCTTC.